This TCR beta chain was obtained from a study of blood T cell repertoires in COVID-19. Study details: Donors in the United States, Italy and Spain gave samples during acute or convalescent COVID-19.

The assay was immunoSEQ multiplex PCR, and TCRdb's table has in-frame clones only and misses some. Of 200,000 or so clones detected, more than 65% appear once; the ten largest clones hold approximately 13%. V lost 3 bases and J lost 6, with 15 bases in between. Per the germline V gene, CDR1 is SGHDT and CDR2 is YYEEEE. The CDR3 has 15 amino acids. The source of this sequence is a human donor in a cohort sampled during active COVID-19. Sequencing used peripheral blood. The J gene is TRBJ1-4, the V gene TRBV5-6; D is unclear. The CDR3 DNA is TGTGCCAGCAGCTCCCAAGGGAGGCCAGATGAAAAACTGTTTTTT. Translated: CASSSQGRPDEKLFF.